Following are 23 T cell receptor beta chains from one sample sequenced in a study of spatial heterogeneity in lung cancer. Documented time point: sample taken at primary tumor resection. TCRdb reprocessed the 5' RACE reads with MiXCR, giving one entry per CDR3 protein. Of around 26,000 distinct CDR3 sequences in the sample, 7% were seen once. The sequencing used PBMCs, collected at surgery. Every receptor here comes from a male donor with early-stage non-small cell lung cancer.

The gene calls are TRBV28 and TRBJ2-3; the D is unclear. V was clipped by 4 bases and J by 0 bases, with 17 bases between them. The length of the CDR3 is 17 residues. CDR1 is MDHEN, CDR2 SYDVKM, per germline. The CDR3 loop reads CASSSPSSLSSTDTQYF. Written as DNA, the CDR3 is TGTGCCAGCAGTTCCCCCTCGAGCCTATCTAGCACAGATACGCAGTATTTT.

This clonotype came up a few times. An end of the junction differs from the germline gene, which may be a read error. The J gene is TRBJ2-3, the V gene TRBV27; D may be TRBD1 (5 bases). CDR3 size: 16 residues. Germline CDR1 reads MNHEY; CDR2 reads SMNVEV (reference sequence). The CDR3 region is CVSSALVRASTDTQYF. The CDR3 bases are TGTGTCAGCAGTGCTTTAGTCAGGGCGAGCACAGATACGCAGTATTTT.

This clonotype was picked up a small number of times. V is TRBV20-1 and J is TRBJ1-2; D might be TRBD1 (5 bases). Germline V gene lookup returns CDR1 DFQATT and CDR2 SNEGSKA (reference sequence). There are 15 residues in the CDR3. Trimming removed 2 bases from V and 0 bases from J, with 13 bases in between. The CDR3 loop reads CSARPFGHSNYGYTF. DNA for the CDR3: TGCAGTGCTAGACCCTTCGGACACTCTAACTATGGCTACACCTTC.

The rearrangement uses TRBV20-1 and TRBJ2-1; D ambiguous. Trimming took 3 bases from V and 0 from J, leaving 18 bases between them. The germline gives CDR1 DFQATT, CDR2 SNEGSKA (reference sequence). This CDR3 region has 17 residues. The CDR3 loop reads CSARASRQRGSYNEQFF. The DNA of the CDR3 is TGCAGTGCTAGGGCCTCCCGGCAGAGAGGCTCCTACAATGAGCAGTTCTTC.

This clonotype is judged medium-sized. The rearrangement joins TRBV10-3 to TRBJ2-3, with D perhaps matching TRBD2 (5 bases). The CDR3 is made up of 12 amino acids. Trimming removed 10 bases at V and 0 bases at J, with 8 bases between. Germline V gives CDR1 ENHRY, CDR2 SYGVKD. The CDR3 here is CATGLSTDTQYF. CDR3 DNA sequence: TGTGCCACCGGACTCAGCACAGATACGCAGTATTTT.

By share, this clonotype counts as medium-sized. The rearrangement uses TRBV28 and TRBJ1-2; TRBD1 is a possible D gene (6 bases). The germline V gene has CDR1 MDHEN and CDR2 SYDVKM. CDR3 size: 14 residues. Between the trimmed V and J ends, which lost 5 bases and 6 bases, there was a span of 16 bases. CDR3 bases: TGTGCCAGCAGTAGGTGGGGGGCCGGAAATGGCTACACCTTC. Translating it yields CASSRWGAGNGYTF.

In its sample, this clonotype was seen a few times. The chain combines TRBV6-2 or TRBV6-3 with TRBJ2-1; 9 positions match TRBD2. The germline V gene has CDR1 MNHEY and CDR2 SVGEGT. The junction had 7 bases not matched to a gene; V was cut back by 7 bases and J by 0 bases. The CDR3 is 16 residues long. CDR3 in amino acids: CASNPGAGGSYNEQFF. The CDR3 DNA reads TGTGCCAGCAACCCCGGAGCGGGGGGCTCCTACAATGAGCAGTTCTTC.

There are many counts of this clonotype. This chain links TRBV5-1 with TRBJ2-6; TRBD1 matches 12 bases. The CDR3 length is 18 residues. V dropped 4 bases and J dropped 5; count of bases not matched to a gene: 10. The V gene's germline CDR1 is SGHRS and CDR2 YFSETQ. CDR3 sequence reads: CASSTRPGQGARANVLTF. CDR3 sequence (DNA): TGCGCCAGCAGCACTCGTCCGGGACAGGGGGCCCGGGCCAACGTCCTGACTTTC.

This clonotype is classed as medium-sized. The chain employs TRBV14 and TRBJ2-7; 9 nucleotides agree with TRBD1. J lost 1 base, V lost 4 bases, and 2 bases had no gene match. Germline V gives CDR1 SGHDN, CDR2 FVKESK. This CDR3 spans 14 amino acids. The CDR3 nucleotides are TGTGCCAGCAGCCTTGGACAGGGGTCCTACGAGCAGTACTTC. This sequence encodes CASSLGQGSYEQYF.

This clonotype came up many times. This rearrangement joins TRBV5-1 to TRBJ1-1; possibly TRBD1 for D (6 bases). Germline V gene data show CDR1 as SGHRS and CDR2 as YFSETQ. The germline V and J ends were trimmed by 0 bases and 1 base, with 10 bases remaining between them. This CDR3 has 15 residues. DNA for the CDR3: TGCGCCAGCAGCTTGGTACAGGGCGCGAACACTGAAGCTTTCTTT. Protein: CASSLVQGANTEAFF.

Concerning this clonotype itself: This sequence may be a read error, since a much larger clone differs from it by one base. Because the CDR3 is missing its conserved closing phenylalanine or tryptophan, this is likely a read error. The chain joins TRBV10-3 to TRBJ2-2; D perhaps matches TRBD2 (6 bases). Germline V gives CDR1 ENHRY, CDR2 SYGVKD. This CDR3 spans 13 amino acids. V gave up 8 bases and J gave up 3 bases, with 10 bases separating them. CDR3: CAIRRDYTGELFS. The CDR3 region has the DNA TGTGCCATCCGGCGGGACTACACCGGGGAGCTGTTTTCT.

This clonotype was counted at least ten times. The chain couples TRBV6-1 to TRBJ1-5; D might be TRBD1 (5 bases). Germline V gene data show CDR1 as MNHNS and CDR2 as SASEGT. This CDR3 is 16 amino acids long. The V end lost 7 bases, the J end lost 0 bases, and 16 bases lay between the germline ends. This chain's CDR3 is CASISDSRYSNQPQHF. As DNA, the CDR3 is TGTGCCAGCATTTCCGACAGCCGCTATAGCAATCAGCCCCAGCATTTT.

The rearrangement links TRBV27 to TRBJ2-3; 11 nucleotides line up with TRBD2. The CDR3 loop spans 18 amino acids. Per the germline V gene, CDR1 is MNHEY and CDR2 is SMNVEV (reference sequence). V was pared by 2 bases and J by 2 bases, with 9 bases of the junction left unmatched. DNA for the CDR3: TGTGCCAGCAGTTTAGGGTTAGCGGGGGGGCTTAACACAGATACGCAGTATTTT. It encodes CASSLGLAGGLNTDTQYF.

This clonotype was counted at least ten times. The chain is built from TRBV19 and TRBJ2-1; D remains ambiguous. Deletions cut 3 bases from V and 2 bases from J, with 17 bases between. The CDR3 is made up of 17 amino acids. Per germline, CDR1 LNHDA and CDR2 SQIVND (reference sequence). The DNA for the CDR3 is TGTGCCAGTAGTATTTTTCTCGCCTCCGGTACCTACAATGAGCAGTTCTTC. Protein: CASSIFLASGTYNEQFF. The full variable domain, in which reference TRBV19 and TRBJ2-1 provide the parts outside the CDR3, is DGGITQSPKYLFRKEGQNVTLSCEQNLNHDAMYWYRQDPGQGLRLIYYSQIVNDFQKGDIAEGYSVSREKKESFPLTVTSAQKNPTAFYLCASSIFLASGTYNEQFFGPGTRLTVL.

The V call is TRBV28, the J call TRBJ2-5; unclear D gene. The length of the CDR3 is 12 residues. CDR1 and CDR2 (germline): MDHEN, SYDVKM. Deletions cut 11 bases from V and 1 base from J, with 11 bases between. The CDR3 here is CASRRSQETQYF. For the CDR3, the DNA is TGTGCCTCCCGACGGTCCCAAGAGACCCAGTACTTC.

This clonotype occurred many times. The chain combines TRBV18 with TRBJ1-1; no clear D. V lost 3 bases and J 0 bases, leaving 5 bases between the germline ends. Germline V gene lookup returns CDR1 KGHSH and CDR2 LQKENI. The CDR3 loop spans 13 amino acids. The CDR3 DNA is TGTGCCAGCTCACCTACTGTGAACACTGAAGCTTTCTTT. Residues: CASSPTVNTEAFF.

In this sample, this clonotype turned up many times. The chain is built from TRBV9 and TRBJ2-7, with 8 nucleotides matching TRBD2. J was trimmed by 1 base and V by 0 bases; bases with no gene match: 6. This CDR3 comprises 16 residues. Germline-derived CDR1 and CDR2 are SGDLS and YYNGEE. The CDR3 here is CASSVAPGGISYEQYF. The CDR3 nucleotides read TGTGCCAGCAGCGTAGCCCCGGGGGGGATATCCTACGAGCAGTACTTC.

This clonotype was recorded at least ten times. At one end, the junction sequence differs from germline, possibly due to a read error. The chain combines TRBV5-1 with TRBJ1-2; no firm D call. CDR3 length: 14 residues. The germline V gene encodes CDR1 SGHRS and CDR2 YFSETQ. The CDR3 DNA is TGCGCCAGCAGCTTGTTGTATGCCGGTGCCCAGCTACACTTC. Translated, it gives CASSLLYAGAQLHF.

Ten or more counts support this clonotype. The chain uses TRBV20-1 and TRBJ1-2, with unresolved D. CDR1 is DFQATT and CDR2 is SNEGSKA in the germline V gene (reference sequence). Trimming took off 4 bases at V and 3 bases at J, with 12 bases between the two ends. The CDR3 runs to 13 residues. The CDR3 coding sequence is TGCAGTGCTAATAATATCTTCGACTATGGCTACACCTTC. Protein product: CSANNIFDYGYTF.

By frequency in the sample, this clonotype is medium-sized. This rearrangement joins TRBV7-9 to TRBJ1-5, with 7 bases lining up with TRBD1. The V segment lost 1 base and the J segment 3 bases; nucleotides outside the gene matches: 6. The CDR3 covers 16 residues. Germline V gives CDR1 SEHNR, CDR2 FQNEAQ (reference sequence). The CDR3 region has the DNA TGTGCCAGCAGCTTAGACAGGGGAGCGACCAATCAGCCCCAGCATTTT. Its translation is CASSLDRGATNQPQHF.

This clonotype is medium-sized in the sample. V gene TRBV28 combines with J gene TRBJ2-7; the match to TRBD2 covers 7 bases. The CDR3 has 14 residues. Trimming took 2 bases from V and 0 from J; bases not matched to a gene: 1. Looked up from germline, CDR1 is MDHEN and CDR2 is SYDVKM. DNA of the CDR3: TGTGCCAGCAGTTTAGCGGGGGACTCCTACGAGCAGTACGTC. Encoded protein: CASSLAGDSYEQYV.

CDR3 coding DNA: TGTGCCAGCTATCGTAATCGCCAAGAGACCCAGTACTTC. It encodes CASYRNRQETQYF. J is TRBJ2-5 and V is TRBV2; D not resolved. Germline CDR1 and CDR2: SNHLY and FYNNEI. The CDR3 runs 13 residues. V shed 8 bases and J shed 1 base, with 11 bases lying between them.

There are many counts of this clonotype. The V and J genes are TRBV12-3 or TRBV12-4 and TRBJ1-3, with a weak D call TRBD1 (5 bases). Trimming removed 8 bases from V and 2 bases from J, with 10 bases in between. The CDR3 has 13 residues. CDR3 nucleotide sequence: TGTGCCAGCGGTGGGGCAGCTGGAAACACCATATATTTT. Translated: CASGGAAGNTIYF.